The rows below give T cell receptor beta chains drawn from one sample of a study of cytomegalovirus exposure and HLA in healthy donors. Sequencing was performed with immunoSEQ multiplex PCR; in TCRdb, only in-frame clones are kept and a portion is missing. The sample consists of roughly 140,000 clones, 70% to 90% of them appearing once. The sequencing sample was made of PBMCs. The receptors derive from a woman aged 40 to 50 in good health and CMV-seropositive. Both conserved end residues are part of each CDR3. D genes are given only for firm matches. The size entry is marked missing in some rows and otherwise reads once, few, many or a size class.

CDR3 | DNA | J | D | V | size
CASSQEAGSSNQPQHF | TGCGCCAGCAGCCAAGAGGCGGGATCAAGCAATCAGCCCCAGCATTTT | TRBJ1-5 | . | TRBV4-3 | .
CASSPLTVEQYF | TGTGCCAGCAGCCCCCTTACGGTCGAGCAGTACTTC | TRBJ2-7 | . | TRBV7-2 | .
CASSQGEAGDTYEQYF | TGTGCCAGCAGCCAAGGAGAAGCGGGGGACACGTACGAGCAGTACTTC | TRBJ2-7 | TRBD2 | TRBV14 | .
CASSLSSYNEQFF | TGTGCCAGCAGCTTATCTTCGTACAATGAGCAGTTCTTC | TRBJ2-1 | . | TRBV7-6 | .
CASSPIPNEQFF | TGTGCCAGCAGCCCTATCCCCAATGAGCAGTTCTTC | TRBJ2-1 | . | TRBV7-9 | .
CASSPLQFQGGIQYF | TGTGCCAGCAGTCCATTACAATTCCAGGGGGGCATTCAGTACTTC | TRBJ2-4 | . | TRBV27 | .
CASSSRQTQYF | TGTGCCAGTTCTTCTCGTCAGACCCAGTACTTC | TRBJ2-5 | . | TRBV28 | few
CASSPRQGENYGYTF | TGTGCCAGCTCACCGCGACAGGGGGAGAACTATGGCTACACCTTC | TRBJ1-2 | TRBD1 | TRBV18 | .
CASSELTGLLNYGYTF | TGTGCCAGCAGTGAACTGACAGGGTTGCTAAACTATGGCTACACCTTC | TRBJ1-2 | TRBD1 | TRBV6-1 | .
CASKSRDRISPLHF | TGTGCCAGTAAATCCCGGGACAGAATTTCACCCCTCCACTTT | TRBJ1-6 | TRBD1 | TRBV19 | .
CASSQTGAGGNEQFF | TGCGCCAGCAGCCAGACGGGCGCAGGGGGCAATGAGCAGTTCTTC | TRBJ2-1 | TRBD1 | TRBV4-1 | few
CASSPRGLITDTQYF | TGTGCCAGCAGTCCCCGGGGACTCATCACAGATACGCAGTATTTT | TRBJ2-3 | . | TRBV6-6 | .
CASSLVQVGASEAFF | TGTGCCAGCAGCTTAGTTCAGGTGGGGGCTTCTGAAGCTTTCTTT | TRBJ1-1 | . | TRBV11-2 | .
CASSQEGQGAFKETQYF | TGCGCCAGCAGCCAAGAAGGACAGGGGGCGTTCAAAGAGACCCAGTACTTC | TRBJ2-5 | TRBD1 | TRBV4-3 | .
CASSYSMEGPYEQYF | TGTGCCAGCAGTTACTCGATGGAGGGACCCTACGAGCAGTACTTC | TRBJ2-7 | . | TRBV6-6 | .
CASRLAGTGGNYEQYF | TGTGCCAGCAGACTAGCCGGGACAGGGGGTAACTACGAGCAGTACTTC | TRBJ2-7 | TRBD1 | TRBV7-2 | .
CASSAGTGPGPQHF | TGTGCCAGCAGTGCTGGGACAGGCCCCGGGCCCCAGCATTTT | TRBJ1-5 | TRBD1 | TRBV2 | .
CAISDRVDQPQHF | TGTGCCATCAGCGACAGGGTGGATCAGCCCCAGCATTTT | TRBJ1-5 | TRBD1 | TRBV10-3 | few
CASKEGHWEQYF | TGTGCCAGCAAGGAGGGCCACTGGGAGCAGTACTTC | TRBJ2-7 | . | TRBV2 | .
CASRPTSGTDTQYF | TGTGCCAGCAGACCCACTAGCGGTACAGATACGCAGTATTTT | TRBJ2-3 | TRBD2 | TRBV7-3 | .
CASSPSDTQYF | TGTGCCAGCAGTCCTTCAGATACGCAGTATTTT | TRBJ2-3 | . | TRBV27 | .
CASAAPGINEQFF | TGTGCCAGCGCCGCCCCCGGGATCAATGAGCAGTTCTTC | TRBJ2-1 | . | TRBV19 | .
CASSLLTGFMNTEAFF | TGTGCCAGCAGCTTATTGACAGGATTCATGAACACTGAAGCTTTCTTT | TRBJ1-1 | . | TRBV7-9 | few
CAINGQGSYEQYF | TGTGCCATCAACGGACAGGGGAGCTACGAGCAGTACTTC | TRBJ2-7 | TRBD1 | TRBV10-3 | .
CSVIGREGSYNEQFF | TGCAGCGTAATTGGGCGGGAGGGCTCCTACAATGAGCAGTTCTTC | TRBJ2-1 | TRBD2 | TRBV29-1 | few
CASSIGGNMNTEAFF | TGTGCCAGTAGTATAGGCGGGAACATGAACACTGAAGCTTTCTTT | TRBJ1-1 | . | TRBV19 | .